This T cell receptor (beta chain) was profiled in a study of siplizumab effects on memory and regulatory T cells. Using immunoSEQ multiplex PCR, the repertoire was profiled, and TCRdb retains in-frame clones only, with some absent. The data hold some 100,000 clones, with roughly nine tenths observed a single time. V gave up 0 bases and J gave up 4 bases, with 10 bases separating them. CDR1 SGHRS and CDR2 YFSETQ come from the germline V gene. The CDR3 extends over 14 amino acids. The receptor comes from a human donor in good health. The genes are TRBV5-1 and TRBJ1-1, with D possibly matching TRBD1 (6 bases). The source material was Tregs sorted from blood. This CDR3 reads CASSLGTGFTEAFF. The CDR3 DNA reads as TGCGCCAGCAGCTTGGGTACAGGGTTCACTGAAGCTTTCTTT. Complete variable domain (other parts from reference TRBV5-1 and TRBJ1-1): KAGVTQTPRYLIKTRGQQVTLSCSPISGHRSVSWYQQTPGQGLQFLFEYFSETQRNKGNFPGRFSGRQFSNSRSEMNVSTLELGDSALYLCASSLGTGFTEAFFGQGTRLTVV.